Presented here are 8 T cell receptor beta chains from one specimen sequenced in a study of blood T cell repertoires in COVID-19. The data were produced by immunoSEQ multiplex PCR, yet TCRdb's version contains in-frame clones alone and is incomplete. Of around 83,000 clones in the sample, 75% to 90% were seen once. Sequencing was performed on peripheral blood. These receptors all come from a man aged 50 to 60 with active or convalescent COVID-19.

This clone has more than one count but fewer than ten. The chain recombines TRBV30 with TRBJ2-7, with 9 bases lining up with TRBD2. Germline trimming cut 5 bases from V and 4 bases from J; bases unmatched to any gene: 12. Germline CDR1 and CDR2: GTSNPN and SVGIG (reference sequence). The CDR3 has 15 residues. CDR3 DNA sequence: TGTGCCTGGGCTCTGAGCGGGAGGTTGCAATACGAGCAGTACTTC. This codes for CAWALSGRLQYEQYF.

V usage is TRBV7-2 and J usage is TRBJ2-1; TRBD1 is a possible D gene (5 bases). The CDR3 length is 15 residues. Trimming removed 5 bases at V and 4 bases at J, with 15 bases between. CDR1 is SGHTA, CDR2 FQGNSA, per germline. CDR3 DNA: TGTGCCAGCAGCCCGGTCAGGGCCGTTTACAATGAGCAGTTCTTC. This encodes CASSPVRAVYNEQFF.

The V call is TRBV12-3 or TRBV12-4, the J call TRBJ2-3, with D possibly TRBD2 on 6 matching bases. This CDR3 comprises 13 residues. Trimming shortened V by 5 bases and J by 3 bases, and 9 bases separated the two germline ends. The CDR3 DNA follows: TGTGCCAGCAGTCCCGGGACTACAGATACGCAGTATTTT. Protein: CASSPGTTDTQYF.

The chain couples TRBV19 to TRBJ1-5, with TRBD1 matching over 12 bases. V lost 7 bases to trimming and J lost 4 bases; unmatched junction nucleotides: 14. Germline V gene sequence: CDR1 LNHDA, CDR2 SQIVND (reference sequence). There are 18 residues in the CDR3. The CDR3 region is CASTPEGTGGVRNQPQHF. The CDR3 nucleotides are TGTGCCAGTACCCCAGAGGGGACAGGGGGCGTCAGGAATCAGCCCCAGCATTTT.

This chain's CDR3 is CASSLKAGGGNEQFF. For the CDR3, the DNA is TGTGCCAGCAGCTTAAAAGCGGGGGGCGGCAATGAGCAGTTCTTC. V and J are TRBV7-6 and TRBJ2-1; the match to TRBD2 covers 9 bases. Germline CDR1 is SGHVS and CDR2 is FNYEAQ. The trim removed 2 bases at V and 6 bases at J, leaving 5 bases unmatched. The CDR3 covers 15 residues. Complete variable domain (other parts from reference TRBV7-6 and TRBJ2-1): GAGVSQSPRYKVTKRGQDVALRCDPISGHVSLYWYRQALGQGPEFLTYFNYEAQQDKSGLPNDRFSAERPEGSISTLTIQRTEQRDSAMYRCASSLKAGGGNEQFFGPGTRLTVL.

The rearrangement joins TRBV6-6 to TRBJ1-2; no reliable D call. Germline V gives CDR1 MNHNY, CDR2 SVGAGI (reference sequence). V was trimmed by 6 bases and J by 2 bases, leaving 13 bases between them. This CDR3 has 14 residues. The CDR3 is CASSPEALNYGYTF. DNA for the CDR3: TGTGCCAGCAGCCCCGAGGCTCTGAACTATGGCTACACCTTC.

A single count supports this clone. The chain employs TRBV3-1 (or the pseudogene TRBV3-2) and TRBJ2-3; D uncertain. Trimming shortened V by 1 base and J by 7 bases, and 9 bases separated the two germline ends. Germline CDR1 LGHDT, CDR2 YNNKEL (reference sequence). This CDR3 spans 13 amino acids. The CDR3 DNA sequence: TGTGCCAGCAGCCAAGTCCGGTCTAATACGCAGTATTTT. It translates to CASSQVRSNTQYF.

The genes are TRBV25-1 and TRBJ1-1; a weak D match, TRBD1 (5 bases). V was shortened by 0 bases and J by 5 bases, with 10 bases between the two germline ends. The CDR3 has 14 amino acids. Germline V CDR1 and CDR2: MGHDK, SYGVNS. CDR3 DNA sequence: TGTGCCAGCAGTGAATATGGGGGGATAACTGAAGCTTTCTTT. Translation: CASSEYGGITEAFF.